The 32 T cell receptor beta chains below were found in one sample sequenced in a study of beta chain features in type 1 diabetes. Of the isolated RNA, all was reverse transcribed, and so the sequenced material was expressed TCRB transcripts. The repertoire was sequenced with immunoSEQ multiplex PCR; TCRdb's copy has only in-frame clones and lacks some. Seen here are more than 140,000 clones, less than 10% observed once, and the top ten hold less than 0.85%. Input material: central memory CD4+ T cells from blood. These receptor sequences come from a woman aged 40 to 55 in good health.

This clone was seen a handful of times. The CDR3 region is CASSFSGDDGYTF. The CDR3 DNA reads as TGCGCCAGCAGCTTCTCAGGGGATGATGGCTACACCTTC. The chain carries TRBV5-1 and TRBJ1-2; D is possibly TRBD1 (6 bases). V lost 2 bases, J lost 6 bases, and 11 bases lay in between. CDR1 SGHRS and CDR2 YFSETQ come from the germline V gene. The CDR3 runs to 13 residues.

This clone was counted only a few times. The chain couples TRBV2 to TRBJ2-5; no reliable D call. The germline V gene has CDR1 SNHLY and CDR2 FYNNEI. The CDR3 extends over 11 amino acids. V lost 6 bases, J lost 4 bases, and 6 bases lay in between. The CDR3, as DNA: TGTGCCAGCAGCTACCTAGAGACCCAGTACTTC. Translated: CASSYLETQYF.

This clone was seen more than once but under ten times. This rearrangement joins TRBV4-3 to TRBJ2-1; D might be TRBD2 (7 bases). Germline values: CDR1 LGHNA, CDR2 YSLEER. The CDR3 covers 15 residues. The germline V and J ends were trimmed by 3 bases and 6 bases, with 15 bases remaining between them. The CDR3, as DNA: TGCGCCAGCAGCCAGGCGAGGGGGGGAGGCAATGAGCAGTTCTTC. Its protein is CASSQARGGGNEQFF.

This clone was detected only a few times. CDR3 amino acids: CASSPGPLNIQYF. DNA of the CDR3: TGTGCCAGCTCACCAGGGCCATTAAACATTCAGTACTTC. The V call is TRBV18, the J call TRBJ2-4; D is unresolved. In germline, CDR1 is KGHSH, CDR2 LQKENI. V was cut by 2 bases and J by 6 bases, with 8 bases left in between. CDR3 length equals 13 residues.

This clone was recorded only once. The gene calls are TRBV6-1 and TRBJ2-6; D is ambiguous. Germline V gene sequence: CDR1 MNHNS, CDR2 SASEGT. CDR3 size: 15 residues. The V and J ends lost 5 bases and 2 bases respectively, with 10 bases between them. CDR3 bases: TGTGCCAGCAGTTCACGGGTAGCTGGGGCCAACGTCCTGACTTTC. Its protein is CASSSRVAGANVLTF.

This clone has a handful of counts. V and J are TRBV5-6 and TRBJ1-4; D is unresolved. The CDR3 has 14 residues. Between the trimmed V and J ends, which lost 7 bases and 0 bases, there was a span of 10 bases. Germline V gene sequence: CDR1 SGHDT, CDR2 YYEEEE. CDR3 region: CASGQYSTNEKLFF. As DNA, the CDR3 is TGTGCCAGCGGGCAGTACTCAACTAATGAAAAACTGTTTTTT.

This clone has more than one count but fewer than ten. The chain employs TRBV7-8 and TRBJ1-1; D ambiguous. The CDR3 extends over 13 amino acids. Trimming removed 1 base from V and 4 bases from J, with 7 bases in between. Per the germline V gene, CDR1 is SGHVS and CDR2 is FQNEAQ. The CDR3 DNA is TGTGCCAGCAGCTTAGATTGGGCCACTGAAGCTTTCTTT. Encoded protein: CASSLDWATEAFF. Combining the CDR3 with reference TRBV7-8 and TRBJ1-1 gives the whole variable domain GAGVSQSPRYKVAKRGQDVALRCDPISGHVSLFWYQQALGQGPEFLTYFQNEAQLDKSGLPSDRFFAERPEGSVSTLKIQRTQQEDSAVYLCASSLDWATEAFFGQGTRLTVV.

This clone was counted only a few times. The CDR3 reads CASSSLAGGNYNEQFF. In nucleotides, the CDR3 is TGTGCCAGCAGCTCGTTAGCGGGGGGCAACTACAATGAGCAGTTCTTC. This chain joins TRBV7-2 and TRBJ2-1, with 10 bases matching TRBD2. This CDR3 comprises 16 residues. The J segment lost 3 bases and the V segment lost 4 bases, leaving 6 bases of the junction unmatched. The V gene's germline CDR1 is SGHTA and CDR2 FQGNSA. Variable domain in full (rest from reference TRBV7-2 and TRBJ2-1): GAGVSQSPSNKVTEKGKDVELRCDPISGHTALYWYRQSLGQGLEFLIYFQGNSAPDKSGLPSDRFSAERTGGSVSTLTIQRTQQEDSAVYLCASSSLAGGNYNEQFFGPGTRLTVL.

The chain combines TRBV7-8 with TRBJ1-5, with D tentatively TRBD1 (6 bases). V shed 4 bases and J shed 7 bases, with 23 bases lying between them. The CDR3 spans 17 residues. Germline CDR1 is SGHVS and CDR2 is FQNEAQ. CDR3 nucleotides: TGTGCCAGCAGCTCCAACATACAGGGCCCCTTTGGACAGCCCCAGCATTTT. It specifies CASSSNIQGPFGQPQHF.

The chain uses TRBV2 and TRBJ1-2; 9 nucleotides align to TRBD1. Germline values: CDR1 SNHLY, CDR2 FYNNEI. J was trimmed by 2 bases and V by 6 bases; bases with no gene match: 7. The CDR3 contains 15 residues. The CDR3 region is CASRPGQGRNYGYTF. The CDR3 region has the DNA TGTGCCAGCAGACCGGGACAGGGACGAAACTATGGCTACACCTTC.

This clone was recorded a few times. In nucleotides, the CDR3 is TGTGCCAGCAGCTTAGGTGGAGCGGGGACACAAGAGACCCAGTACTTC. Its protein is CASSLGGAGTQETQYF. The V gene is TRBV11-2, the J gene TRBJ2-5; a possible D gene is TRBD2 (7 bases). Per germline, CDR1 SGHAT and CDR2 FQNNGV. CDR3 size: 16 residues. The ends were cut back, 1 base at V and 2 bases at J, with 14 bases in the middle.

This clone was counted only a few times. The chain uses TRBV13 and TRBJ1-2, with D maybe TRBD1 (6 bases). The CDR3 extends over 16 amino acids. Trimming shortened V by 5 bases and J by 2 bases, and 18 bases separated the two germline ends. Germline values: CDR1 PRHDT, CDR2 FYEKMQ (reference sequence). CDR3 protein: CASSPASIQGNYGYTF. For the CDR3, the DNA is TGTGCCAGCAGCCCTGCTAGTATCCAGGGGAACTATGGCTACACCTTC.

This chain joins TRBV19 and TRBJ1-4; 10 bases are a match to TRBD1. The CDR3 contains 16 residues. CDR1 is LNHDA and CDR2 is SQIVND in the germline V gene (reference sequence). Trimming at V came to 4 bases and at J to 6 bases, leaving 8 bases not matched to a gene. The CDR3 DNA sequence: TGTGCCAGTAGTAAAGACAGGGGGCTGTTCGATGAAAAACTGTTTTTT. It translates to CASSKDRGLFDEKLFF.

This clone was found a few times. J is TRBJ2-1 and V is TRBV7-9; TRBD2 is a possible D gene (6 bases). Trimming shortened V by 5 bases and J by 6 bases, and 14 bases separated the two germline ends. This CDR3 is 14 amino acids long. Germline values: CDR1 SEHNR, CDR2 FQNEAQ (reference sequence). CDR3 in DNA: TGTGCCAGCAGCCTAGAGGGGACTCCCAATGAGCAGTTCTTC. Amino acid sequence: CASSLEGTPNEQFF.

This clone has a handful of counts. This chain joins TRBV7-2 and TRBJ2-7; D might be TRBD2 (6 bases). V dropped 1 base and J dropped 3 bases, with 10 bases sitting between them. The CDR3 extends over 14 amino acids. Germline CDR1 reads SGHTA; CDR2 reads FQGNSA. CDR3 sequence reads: CASSLEWGVYEQYF. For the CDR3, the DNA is TGTGCCAGCAGCTTAGAATGGGGGGTCTACGAGCAGTACTTC.

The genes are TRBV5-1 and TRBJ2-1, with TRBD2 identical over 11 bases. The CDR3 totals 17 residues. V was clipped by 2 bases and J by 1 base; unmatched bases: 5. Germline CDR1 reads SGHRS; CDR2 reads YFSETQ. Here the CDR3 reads CASSFSGTSGSYNEQFF. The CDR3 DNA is TGCGCCAGCAGCTTCTCCGGGACTAGCGGATCCTACAATGAGCAGTTCTTC.

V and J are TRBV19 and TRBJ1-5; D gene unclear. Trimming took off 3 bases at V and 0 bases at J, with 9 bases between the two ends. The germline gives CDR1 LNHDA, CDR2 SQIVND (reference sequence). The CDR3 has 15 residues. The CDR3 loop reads CASSILRDSNQPQHF. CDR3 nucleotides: TGTGCCAGTAGTATCTTAAGAGATAGCAATCAGCCCCAGCATTTT.

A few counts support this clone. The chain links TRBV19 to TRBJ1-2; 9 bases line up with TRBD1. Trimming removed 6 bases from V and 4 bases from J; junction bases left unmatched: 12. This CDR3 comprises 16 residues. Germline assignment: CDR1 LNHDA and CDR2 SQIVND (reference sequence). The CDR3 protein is CASSPPGQGWGYGYTF. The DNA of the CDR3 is TGTGCCAGTAGCCCACCGGGACAGGGTTGGGGCTATGGCTACACCTTC.

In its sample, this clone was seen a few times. The CDR3 DNA reads as TGTGCCAGCAGCGTAGCCGAGACAGGGAGAGGAGAGCAGTACTTC. Its translation: CASSVAETGRGEQYF. The V and J genes are TRBV9 and TRBJ2-7, with TRBD1 matching 7 bases. Germline V gives CDR1 SGDLS, CDR2 YYNGEE. This CDR3 comprises 15 residues. V gave up 0 bases and J gave up 7 bases; unmatched junction bases: 10.

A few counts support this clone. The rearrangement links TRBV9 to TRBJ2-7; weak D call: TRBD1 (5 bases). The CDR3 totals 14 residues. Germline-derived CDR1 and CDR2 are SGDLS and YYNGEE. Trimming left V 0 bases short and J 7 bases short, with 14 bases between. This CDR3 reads CASSVDGRVGEQYF. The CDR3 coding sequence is TGTGCCAGCAGCGTAGATGGCAGGGTGGGGGAGCAGTACTTC.

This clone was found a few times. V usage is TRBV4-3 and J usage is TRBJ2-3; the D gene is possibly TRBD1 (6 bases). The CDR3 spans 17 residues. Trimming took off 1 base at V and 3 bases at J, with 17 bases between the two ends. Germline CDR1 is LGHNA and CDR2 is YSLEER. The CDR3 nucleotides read TGCGCCAGCAGCCAAGGGTGGGGGCCGGGAATAACAGATACGCAGTATTTT. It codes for CASSQGWGPGITDTQYF.

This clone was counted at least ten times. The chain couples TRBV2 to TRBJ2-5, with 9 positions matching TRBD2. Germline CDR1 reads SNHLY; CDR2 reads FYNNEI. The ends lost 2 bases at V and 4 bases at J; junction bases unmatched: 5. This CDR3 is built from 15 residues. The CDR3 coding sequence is TGTGCCAGCAGTGAACGGCGGGGGGGCGGAGAGACCCAGTACTTC. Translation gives CASSERRGGGETQYF.

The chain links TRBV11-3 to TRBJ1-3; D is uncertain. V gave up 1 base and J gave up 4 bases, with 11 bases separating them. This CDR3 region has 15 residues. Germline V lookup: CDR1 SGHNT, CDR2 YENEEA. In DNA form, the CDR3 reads TGTGCCAGCAGCTTAGGAGGGTCGTCCGGAAACACCATATATTTT. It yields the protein CASSLGGSSGNTIYF.

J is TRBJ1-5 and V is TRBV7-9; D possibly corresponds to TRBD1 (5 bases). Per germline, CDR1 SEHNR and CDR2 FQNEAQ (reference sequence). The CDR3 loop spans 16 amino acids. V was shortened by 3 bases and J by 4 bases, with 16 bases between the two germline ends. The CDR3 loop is CASSFGPQGPNQPQHF. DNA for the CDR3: TGTGCCAGCAGCTTCGGCCCTCAGGGCCCTAATCAGCCCCAGCATTTT.

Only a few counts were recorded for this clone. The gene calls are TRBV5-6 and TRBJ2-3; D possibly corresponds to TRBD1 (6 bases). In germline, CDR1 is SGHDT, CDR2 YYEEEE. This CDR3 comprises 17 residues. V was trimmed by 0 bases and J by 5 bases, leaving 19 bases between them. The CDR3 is CASSLAGGNRRGDTQYF. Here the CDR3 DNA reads TGTGCCAGCAGCTTGGCCGGAGGAAATCGCAGGGGAGATACGCAGTATTTT.

CDR3 region: CASSGDRGKLEPQHF. CDR3 DNA: TGTGCCAGCAGTGGGGACAGGGGAAAGTTAGAGCCCCAGCATTTT. The gene calls are TRBV2 and TRBJ1-5, with 10 nucleotides matching TRBD1. This CDR3 region has 15 residues. The V and J ends lost 4 bases and 8 bases, in that order; junction bases with no gene match: 8. CDR1 and CDR2 from the germline V gene are SNHLY and FYNNEI.

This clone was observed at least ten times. The CDR3 here is CASSPRQYF. The CDR3, as DNA: TGTGCCAGCTCACCGCGTCAGTACTTC. The chain recombines TRBV18 with TRBJ2-5, with D uncertain. The CDR3 sequence is 9 residues long. V gave up 3 bases and J gave up 11 bases, with 4 bases separating them. Germline-derived CDR1 and CDR2 are KGHSH and LQKENI.

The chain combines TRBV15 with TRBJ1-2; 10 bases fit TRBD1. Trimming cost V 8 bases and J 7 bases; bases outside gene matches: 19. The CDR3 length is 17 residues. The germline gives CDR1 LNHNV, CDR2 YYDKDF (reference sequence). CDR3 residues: CATGSSGQGIALSGYTF. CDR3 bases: TGTGCCACCGGATCTTCGGGACAGGGGATCGCGCTGAGTGGCTACACCTTC.

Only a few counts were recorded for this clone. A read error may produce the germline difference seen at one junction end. The DNA of the CDR3 is TGCGCCAGCAGCTTCAACAGGGTTAACGAGCAGTACTTC. Its translation is CASSFNRVNEQYF. This sequence joins TRBV5-4 and TRBJ2-7; D is possibly TRBD1 (6 bases). This CDR3 region has 13 residues. The germline V gene has CDR1 SGHNT and CDR2 YYREEE (reference sequence).

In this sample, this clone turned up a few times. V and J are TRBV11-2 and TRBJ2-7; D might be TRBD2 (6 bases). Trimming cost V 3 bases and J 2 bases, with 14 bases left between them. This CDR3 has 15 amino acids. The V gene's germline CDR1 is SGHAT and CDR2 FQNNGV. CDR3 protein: CASSFGEDAAYEQYF. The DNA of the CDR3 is TGTGCCAGCAGCTTCGGGGAGGATGCCGCCTACGAGCAGTACTTC. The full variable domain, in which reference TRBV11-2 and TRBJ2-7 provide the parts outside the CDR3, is EAGVAQSPRYKIIEKRQSVAFWCNPISGHATLYWYQQILGQGPKLLIQFQNNGVVDDSQLPKDRFSAERLKGVDSTLKIQPAKLEDSAVYLCASSFGEDAAYEQYFGPGTRLTVT.

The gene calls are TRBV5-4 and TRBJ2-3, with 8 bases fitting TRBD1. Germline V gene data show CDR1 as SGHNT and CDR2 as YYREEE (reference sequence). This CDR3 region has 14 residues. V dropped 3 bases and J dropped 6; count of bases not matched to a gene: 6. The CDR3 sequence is CASSYGTGMDTQYF. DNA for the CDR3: TGTGCCAGCAGCTACGGGACAGGCATGGATACGCAGTATTTT.

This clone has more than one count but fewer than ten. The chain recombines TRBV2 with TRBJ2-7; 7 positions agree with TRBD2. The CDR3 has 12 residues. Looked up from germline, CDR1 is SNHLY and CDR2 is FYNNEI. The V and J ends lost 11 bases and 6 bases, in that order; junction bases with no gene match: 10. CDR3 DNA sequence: TGTGCCGCAGCGGGGTCGGGCGGCGAGCAGTACTTC. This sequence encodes CAAAGSGGEQYF.